The rows below give T cell receptor beta chains drawn from one sample of a study of PD-1 blockade in classical Hodgkin lymphoma. This table comes from immunoSEQ multiplex PCR, and its TCRdb copy is limited to in-frame clones, with some not included. The profile shows more than 30,000 clones, over 65% of them singletons. Material: peripheral blood mononuclear cells (PBMCs), obtained before the fourth cycle of nivolumab. These receptors came from a human donor with classical Hodgkin lymphoma. Each CDR3 is given with its conserved first and last residue. The D gene is left open where the match is weak. Only part of the rows carry a size: once, few, many, or a class if the clone is expanded.

v_gene	abundance	j_gene	d_gene	CDR3nt	CDR3aa
TRBV7-6	.	TRBJ2-2	TRBD2	TGTGCCAGCAGCTTAGGGGCGGGACTAGGAACCGGGGAGCTGTTTTTT	CASSLGAGLGTGELFF
TRBV19	once	TRBJ1-4	TRBD1	TGTGCCAGTAGGGACAGGGGGGCTAATGAAAAACTGTTTTTT	CASRDRGANEKLFF
TRBV28	once	TRBJ1-4	TRBD1	TGTGCCAGCAGCCGGGGGGGACAGGGGAATGAAAAACTGTTTTTT	CASSRGGQGNEKLFF
TRBV7-9	once	TRBJ2-1	.	TGTGCCAGCAGCTTGTCCAGTCCCCCCAATGAGCAGTTCTTC	CASSLSSPPNEQFF
TRBV5-8	.	TRBJ2-3	TRBD2	TGTGCCAGCAGCCTGGAAGGGACTAGCGGGGTGGATACGCAGTATTTT	CASSLEGTSGVDTQYF
TRBV11-3	.	TRBJ2-1	TRBD2	TGTGCCAGCAGCCAGGGACTAGCGGGGAACAATGAGCAGTTCTTC	CASSQGLAGNNEQFF
TRBV10-3	.	TRBJ2-3	.	TGTGCCATCACGATGAGGGGAGTAGAAGATACGCAGTATTTT	CAITMRGVEDTQYF
TRBV11-2	.	TRBJ1-3	.	TGTGCCAGCAGCGCCATAGAAAATACCATATATTTT	CASSAIENTIYF
TRBV27	.	TRBJ2-1	.	TGTGCCAGCAGTTTTGGTTCCCTGAGAATTGAGCAGTTCTTC	CASSFGSLRIEQFF
TRBV11-1	.	TRBJ2-5	.	TGTGCCAGCAGCTTGCGGGGGCCGGGTTCGGAGACCCAGTACTTC	CASSLRGPGSETQYF
TRBV7-7	.	TRBJ1-1	TRBD1	TGTGCTAGCAGCTTAGGTGGGGGGGACAGTTTCATGAACACTGAAGCTTTCTTT	CASSLGGGDSFMNTEAFF
TRBV7-9	.	TRBJ1-4	TRBD1	TGTGCCAGCAGCGCCCTGGACAGGAACCCTGAAAAACTGTTTTTT	CASSALDRNPEKLFF
TRBV9	.	TRBJ1-1	.	TGTGCCAGCAGCCCGGAAGGGGTAATGAACACTGAAGCTTTCTTT	CASSPEGVMNTEAFF
TRBV7-2	.	TRBJ2-7	.	TGTGCCAGCAGCTTAGTCGGGAGGACAGAAGTGTCCCTTTCCTACGAGCAGTACTTC	CASSLVGRTEVSLSYEQYF
TRBV7-7	.	TRBJ2-2	.	TGTGCTAGCAGGGATCGCCCGAACACCGGGGAGCTGTTTTTT	CASRDRPNTGELFF
TRBV6-6	.	TRBJ2-3	.	TGTGCCAGCAGTTACTCGACGGGAGCTGCAGATACGCAGTATTTT	CASSYSTGAADTQYF
TRBV7-9	.	TRBJ1-1	.	TGTGCCAGCAGCTTAGAGGACACTGAAGCTTTCTTT	CASSLEDTEAFF
TRBV6-5	.	TRBJ1-4	.	TGTGCCAGCAGTTATCATCGCGGGGTGGCTAATGAAAAACTGTTTTTT	CASSYHRGVANEKLFF
TRBV7-3	.	TRBJ2-3	TRBD2	TGTGCCAGCAGCTCCCTCCTCTTGCGGGGGGCCGAGACAGATACGCAGTATTTT	CASSSLLLRGAETDTQYF